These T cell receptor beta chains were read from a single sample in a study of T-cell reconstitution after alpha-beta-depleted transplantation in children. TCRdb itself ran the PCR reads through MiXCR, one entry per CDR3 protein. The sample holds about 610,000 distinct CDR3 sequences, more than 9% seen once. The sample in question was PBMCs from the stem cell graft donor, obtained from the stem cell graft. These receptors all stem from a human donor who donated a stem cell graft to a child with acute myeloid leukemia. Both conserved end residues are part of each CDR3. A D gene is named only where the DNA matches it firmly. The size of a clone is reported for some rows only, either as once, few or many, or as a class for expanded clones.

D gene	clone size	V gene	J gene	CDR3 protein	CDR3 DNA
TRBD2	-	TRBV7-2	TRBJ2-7	CASSLDGGGVSYEQYF	TGTGCCAGCAGCTTAGATGGCGGGGGAGTGTCCTACGAGCAGTACTTC
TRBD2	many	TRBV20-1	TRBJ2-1	CSARDGEREVNEQFF	TGCAGTGCTAGAGATGGCGAGCGGGAAGTCAATGAGCAGTTCTTC
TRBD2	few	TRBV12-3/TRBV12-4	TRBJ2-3	CASSSSGLAGASPYTDTQYF	TGTGCCAGCAGTTCCTCGGGACTAGCGGGAGCGTCTCCCTACACAGATACGCAGTATTTT
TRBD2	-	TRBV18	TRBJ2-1	CASSRTSGIDNEQFF	TGTGCCAGCTCAAGGACTAGCGGCATTGACAATGAGCAGTTCTTC
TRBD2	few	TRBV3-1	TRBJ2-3	CASSLNGLAGGDTQYF	TGTGCCAGCAGTCTTAACGGACTAGCGGGAGGAGATACGCAGTATTTT
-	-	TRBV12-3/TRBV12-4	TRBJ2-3	CASSPDWGSTDTQYF	TGTGCCAGCAGTCCCGACTGGGGGAGCACAGATACGCAGTATTTT
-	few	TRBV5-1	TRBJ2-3	CASREGTDTQYF	TGCGCCAGCAGGGAAGGCACAGATACGCAGTATTTT
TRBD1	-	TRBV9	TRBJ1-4	CASSEQGARGEKLFF	TGTGCCAGCAGCGAGCAGGGGGCTCGAGGTGAAAAACTGTTTTTT
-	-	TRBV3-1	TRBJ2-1	CASSPPLGNEQFF	TGTGCCAGCAGCCCCCCACTAGGAAATGAGCAGTTCTTC
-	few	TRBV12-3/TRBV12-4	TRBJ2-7	CASSLLHPYEQYF	TGTGCCAGCAGTTTACTGCACCCATACGAGCAGTACTTC
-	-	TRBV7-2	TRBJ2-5	CASSAPAASSLQETQYF	TGTGCCAGCAGCGCACCAGCGGCTAGTTCCCTACAAGAGACCCAGTACTTC
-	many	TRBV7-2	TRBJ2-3	CASSLAGTRGADTQYF	TGTGCCAGCAGCTTAGCGGGGACTCGGGGAGCAGATACGCAGTATTTT
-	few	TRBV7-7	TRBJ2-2	CASSPYQGSGSNTGELFF	TGTGCTAGCAGCCCGTACCAGGGGTCGGGCTCTAACACCGGGGAGCTGTTTTTT
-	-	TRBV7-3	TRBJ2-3	CASSLLSGDTDTQYF	TGTGCCAGCAGCCTTCTGTCGGGAGACACAGATACGCAGTATTTT
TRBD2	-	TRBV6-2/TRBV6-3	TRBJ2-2	CASKIHRSRTSVVGELFF	TGTGCCAGCAAAATCCACCGGAGCCGAACTAGCGTGGTCGGGGAGCTGTTTTTT
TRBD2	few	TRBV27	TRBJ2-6	CASSSTSGRASAGANVLTF	TGTGCCAGCAGTTCGACTAGCGGGAGGGCCTCGGCGGGGGCCAACGTCCTGACTTTC
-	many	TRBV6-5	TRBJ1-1	CASSYSEINPNTEAFF	TGTGCCAGCAGTTACTCGGAAATAAACCCGAACACTGAAGCTTTCTTT
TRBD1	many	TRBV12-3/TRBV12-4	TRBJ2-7	CASSPRTGGDEQYF	TGTGCCAGCAGTCCCCGGACAGGGGGTGACGAGCAGTACTTC
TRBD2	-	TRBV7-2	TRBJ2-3	CASRPSGSNTDTQYF	TGTGCCAGCAGACCAAGCGGGAGTAACACAGATACGCAGTATTTT
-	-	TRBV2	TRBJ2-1	CASRDGSYNEQFF	TGTGCCAGCAGGGACGGCTCCTACAATGAGCAGTTCTTC
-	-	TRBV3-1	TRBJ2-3	CASSRSLDTQYF	TGTGCCAGCAGCCGGTCCTTGGATACGCAGTATTTT
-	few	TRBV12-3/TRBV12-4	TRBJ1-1	CASSIWTDTEAFF	TGTGCCAGCAGTATCTGGACAGACACTGAAGCTTTCTTT
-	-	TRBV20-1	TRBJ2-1	CSARPQRGRNNEQFF	TGCAGTGCTAGACCCCAGAGAGGACGGAACAATGAGCAGTTCTTC
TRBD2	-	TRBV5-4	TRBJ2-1	CASSRGLAGGVSYNEQFF	TGTGCCAGCAGCCGAGGACTAGCGGGAGGGGTTTCCTACAATGAGCAGTTCTTC
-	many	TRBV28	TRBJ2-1	CASRPSRRAIGNEQFF	TGTGCCAGCCGACCTTCTAGGAGGGCCATAGGCAATGAGCAGTTCTTC
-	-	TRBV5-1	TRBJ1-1	CASSLGPQGVGTEAFF	TGCGCCAGCAGCTTGGGGCCCCAGGGTGTAGGCACTGAAGCTTTCTTT
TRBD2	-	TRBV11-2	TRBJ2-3	CASSPRTSGRRALSTDTQYF	TGTGCCAGCAGCCCGCGGACTAGCGGGAGAAGGGCCTTAAGTACAGATACGCAGTATTTT
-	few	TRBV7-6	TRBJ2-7	CASSLGPGDYEQYF	TGTGCCAGCAGCTTAGGTCCAGGGGACTACGAGCAGTACTTC
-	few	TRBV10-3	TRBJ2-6	CAISESPARKSGANVLTF	TGTGCCATCAGTGAGTCTCCAGCGCGGAAATCTGGGGCCAACGTCCTGACTTTC
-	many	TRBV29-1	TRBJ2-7	CSGTDHSSYEQYF	TGCAGCGGGACGGATCACAGCTCCTACGAGCAGTACTTC
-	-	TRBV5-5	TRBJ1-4	CASTDRVREKLFF	TGTGCCAGTACGGACAGAGTTAGGGAAAAACTGTTTTTT
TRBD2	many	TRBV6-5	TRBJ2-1	CASTSLQGETSGTPHEQFF	TGTGCCAGCACTTCCCTGCAGGGAGAGACTAGCGGGACTCCCCATGAGCAGTTCTTC
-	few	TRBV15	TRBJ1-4	CATSTVNLGTNEKLFF	TGTGCCACCAGCACAGTCAACTTGGGAACTAATGAAAAACTGTTTTTT
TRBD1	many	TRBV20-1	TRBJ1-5	CSARVGTGQINQPQHF	TGCAGTGCTAGAGTCGGGACAGGGCAAATCAATCAGCCCCAGCATTTT
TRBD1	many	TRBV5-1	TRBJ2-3	CATRTGGSDTQYF	TGCGCCACCCGGACAGGGGGATCGGATACGCAGTATTTT
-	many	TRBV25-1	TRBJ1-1	CASSDPGLNTEAFF	TGTGCCAGCAGTGACCCAGGGCTGAACACTGAAGCTTTCTTT
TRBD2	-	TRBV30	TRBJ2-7	CAWSVLGYRTSVYEQYF	TGTGCCTGGAGTGTTTTAGGGTATCGGACTAGCGTCTACGAGCAGTACTTC
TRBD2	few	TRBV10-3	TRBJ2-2	CAISISGGNTGELFF	TGTGCCATCAGTATTAGCGGGGGGAACACCGGGGAGCTGTTTTTT
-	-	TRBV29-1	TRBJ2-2	CSVGRVDTGELFF	TGCAGCGTTGGTCGAGTGGACACCGGGGAGCTGTTTTTT
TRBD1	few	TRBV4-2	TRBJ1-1	CASSQETGGETEAFF	TGTGCCAGCAGCCAAGAAACAGGGGGCGAAACTGAAGCTTTCTTT
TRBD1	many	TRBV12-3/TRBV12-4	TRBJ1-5	CASSFTQGAPGQPQHF	TGTGCCAGCAGTTTCACTCAGGGGGCGCCCGGTCAGCCCCAGCATTTT
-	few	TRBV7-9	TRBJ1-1	CASSRGVGTEAFF	TGTGCCAGTTCCAGGGGAGTGGGCACTGAAGCTTTCTTT
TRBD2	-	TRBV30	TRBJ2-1	CAWSRGLALVDEQFF	TGTGCCTGGAGTCGAGGACTAGCCCTCGTCGATGAGCAGTTCTTC
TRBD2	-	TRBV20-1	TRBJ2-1	CSARELIAGDVANEQFF	TGCAGTGCTAGAGAGTTAATAGCGGGAGATGTCGCCAATGAGCAGTTCTTC
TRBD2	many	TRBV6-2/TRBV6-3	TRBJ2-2	CASMFGRVRHTGELFF	TGTGCCAGCATGTTCGGGAGGGTGAGGCACACCGGGGAGCTGTTTTTT
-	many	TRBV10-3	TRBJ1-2	CAIRPTGDSNYGYTF	TGTGCCATCAGGCCGACAGGCGACAGTAACTATGGCTACACCTTC